This T cell receptor (beta chain) was observed in a study of regulatory dendritic cells for organ transplantation. Findings and limits, study-wide: Memory CD8+ clonal expansion seemed more limited with regulatory than mature dendritic cells. Resting memory CD8+ T cells held the most alloreactive clonotypes. Memory T cells were less diverse than naive, with memory CD8+ most oligoclonal.

In this sample, this clone turned up once. The antigen is undetermined. The repertoire was sequenced with immunoSEQ multiplex PCR; TCRdb's copy has only in-frame clones and lacks some. This table holds fewer than 40,000 clones, roughly nine tenths found once. The source material was naive CD4+ T cells from blood. Subset reported: CD45RA+ naive T cells. This TCR came from a human donor in good health.

The CDR3 sequence: CASHRDRGFGEQFF. For the CDR3, the DNA is TGTGCCAGCCACCGGGACAGGGGATTCGGTGAGCAGTTCTTC. V gene TRBV6-1 combines with J gene TRBJ2-1, with 10 bases identical to TRBD1. V lost 8 bases and J lost 9; bases outside the gene matches: 10. The CDR3 is 14 residues long. The V gene's germline CDR1 is MNHNS and CDR2 SASEGT.